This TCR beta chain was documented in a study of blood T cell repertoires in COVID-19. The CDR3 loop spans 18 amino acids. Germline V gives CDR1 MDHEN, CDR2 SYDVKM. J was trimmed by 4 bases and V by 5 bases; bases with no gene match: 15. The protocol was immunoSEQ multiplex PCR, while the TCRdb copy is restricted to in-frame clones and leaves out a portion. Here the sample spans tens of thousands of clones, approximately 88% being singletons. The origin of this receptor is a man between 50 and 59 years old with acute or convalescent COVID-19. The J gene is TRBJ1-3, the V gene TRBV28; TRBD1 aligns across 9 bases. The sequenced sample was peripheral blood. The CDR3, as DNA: TGTGCCAGCAGTGCCCCCGGGACAGGGCCTCTGATCGGAAACACCATATATTTT. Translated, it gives CASSAPGTGPLIGNTIYF.